This T cell receptor beta chain came from a study of blood T cell repertoires in COVID-19. Study overall: From T cells, B-cell-depleted T cells, or PBMCs came the material, which was cDNA or gDNA.

Method: immunoSEQ multiplex PCR; TCRdb's copy keeps in-frame clones and lacks some. Among about 26,000 clones listed, around 90% were seen once. Germline V gene lookup returns CDR1 LNHNV and CDR2 YYDKDF (reference sequence). This CDR3 spans 16 amino acids. With V trimmed by 0 bases and J by 8 bases, 9 bases remained unmatched. This chain links TRBV15 with TRBJ2-1; 8 bases map to TRBD2. The source of this sequence is a human donor in a cohort sampled during active COVID-19. Specimen: peripheral blood. The CDR3 sequence: CATSRDKERERYEQFF. The CDR3, as DNA: TGTGCCACCAGCAGAGATAAAGAGCGGGAGAGGTATGAGCAGTTCTTC.